This paragraph covers one T cell receptor (beta chain) sequence. Its antigen is currently unknown. With 60 Vbeta and 13 Jbeta primers, the PCR was carried out. The assay was immunoSEQ multiplex PCR, and TCRdb's table has in-frame clones only and misses some. This sample has fewer than 150,000 clones, with 65% to 85% found just once. The data were taken from a study of cytomegalovirus exposure and HLA in healthy donors. Study findings and constraints: Later, TCR association rates were found to vary by HLA locus, highest for DRB1 and lowest for HLA-C. Later analysis showed most CMV-associated TCR beta chains appearing HLA-restricted. A later analysis reportedly found fewer N-insertions in an Asian-associated ancestry cluster than the approximately 730-donor mean.

Sequencing was performed on PBMCs. This TCR came from a man aged 50 to 60 in good health and CMV-seronegative.

The CDR3 is CASSQVDSTSTDTQYF. CDR3 nucleotide sequence: TGCGCCAGCAGCCAGGTCGACTCGACTAGCACAGATACGCAGTATTTT. The J gene is TRBJ2-3, the V gene TRBV4-1; D is unclear. Germline V gene lookup returns CDR1 MGHRA and CDR2 YSYEKL. The ends were cut back, 3 bases at V and 0 bases at J, with 13 bases in the middle. CDR3 size: 16 residues.